This TCR beta chain emerged from a study of metastatic and nonmetastatic thyroid tumors (dated by TCRdb to 2018 to 2021). General notes on the study: Repertoires from peripheral blood and from tumor or nodule tissue samples of malignant and benign thyroid patients were compared.

Libraries were built with PCR. The sequencer was an Illumina HiSeq 4000. High-throughput sequencing was used to profile the TCR beta-chain CDR3 region of every patient. On the authors' methods: CDR3 differences across clinicopathological groups were used to build a classifier for discriminating distant-metastatic papillary thyroid cancer patients. Repertoire diversity was assessed with the Shannon index, and tumor-blood repertoire similarity with the Morisita-Horn index. Clones were called with MiXCR by TCRdb after fastp trimmed the public reads at Q25, and only in-frame beta chains were retained. The authors' filters were not applied to this entry. In all, the sample holds around 19,000 clones, and approximately 15% of those were seen once. Of the sample, about 10% falls within the top ten clones. Findings and caveats that apply to the study as a whole: TCR beta diversity was reported as significantly higher in malignant tumors than in benign nodules, in both blood and tumor samples.

Before undergoing thyroid surgery, none of the patients had been given any kind of treatment. Patient clinical samples collected from about 2011 to 2019 were retrospectively analysed using T-cell receptor beta sequencing. Relative to its sample, this clone is medium-sized (0.01 to 0.1%). It has no known antigen specificity. No per-base quality is available; no much larger clone lies one base away. The CDR3, from cysteine to phenylalanine, totals 15 residues. The sequence is cut down to CDR3 DNA, 45 bases in frame from base 1. According to the germline V gene, CDR1 reads MNHEY and CDR2 reads SVGEGT. Trimming removed 2 bases from V and 2 bases from J, leaving 10 bases between the germline ends.

The source material was tumor tissue. The sequence was obtained from a female donor with papillary thyroid cancer or a benign thyroid nodule (not recorded which). Some clones in this sample may be carry-over from other donors' samples. The chain uses TRBV6-2 or TRBV6-3 and TRBJ1-5; TRBD1 is perhaps the D gene, given 6 matching bases. Here the CDR3 is given as CASSYGGAGNQPQHF. The nucleotide sequence reads as follows: TGTGCCAGCAGTTACGGGGGGGCTGGCAATCAGCCCCAGCATTTT.